Sequencing of this T cell receptor (beta chain) was carried out in a study of shared clonotypes between healthy human individuals. Germline V CDR1 and CDR2: SEHNR, FQNEAQ (reference sequence). CDR3 length: 14 amino acids. With 2 bases removed from V and 9 bases from J, the gap between germline ends came to 14 bases. Study conclusions and caveats: The authors expected sequencing depth to affect clonotype sharing among donors.

This was a deep-level run. Original data processing: ImmunoSEQ sequences covered only the junction and lacked quality scores; filtering therefore differed. The data were produced by immunoSEQ multiplex PCR, yet TCRdb's version contains in-frame clones alone and is incomplete. The V and J calls and clone size are taken from that table; D and trimming were inferred from the DNA. The sample contains 2.3 million or so clones, approximately 95% of which appear only once. In the case of this clone: Its antigen is unidentified.

The sequence was collected from a man between 18 and 29 years old in good health. Some clones in this sample may be carry-over from other donors' samples. Sequenced input: naive CD4+ T cells from PBMCs. Documented subset: CD45RA+ positively selected. The chain joins TRBV7-9 to TRBJ2-1; tentative D call: TRBD2 (5 bases). This CDR3 reads CASSLSAVGGEQFF. CDR3 sequence (DNA): TGTGCCAGCAGCTTATCGGCGGTTGGAGGTGAGCAGTTCTTC.